The clone carrying this T cell receptor beta chain was detected a few times. Its antigen is unknown. Germline CDR1 reads LGHNT; CDR2 reads FRNRAP. The V end lost 2 bases, the J end lost 3 bases, and 14 bases lay between the germline ends. There are 17 residues in the CDR3. The sample comes from a study of vaccination effects on CD4 cells after COVID-19. General study points: Infection-derived and vaccine-derived clones contracted markedly late after vaccination.

Libraries were prepared by immunoSEQ multiplex PCR; TCRdb keeps only in-frame clonotypes and omits some of them. The sample has about 72,000 clones; about 86% are singletons. ViraFEST used viral peptide pools to expand antigen-specific CD4+ T cells before sequencing. Cultured cells yielded isolated CD4+ T cells after less than 11 days. Vaccination of participants consisted of two doses of either the BNT162b2 or mRNA-1273 vaccine. This chain joins TRBV12-5 and TRBJ2-6, with D perhaps TRBD2 (6 bases). The sample in question was CD4+ T cells from PBMCs cultured with HCoV-229E spike peptides, obtained after COVID-19 vaccination. The receptor's source is a human donor who received a COVID-19 vaccine. CDR3 in amino acids: CASGLWTGGFGANVLTF. The CDR3 DNA is TGTGCTAGTGGTTTGTGGACCGGAGGGTTTGGGGCCAACGTCCTGACTTTC.